The next 13 T cell receptor beta chains were all read from a single sample in a study of blood T cells in healthy people across ages. Through a sample-barcoded 5' primer and a J-beta primer mix, a second PCR was run for roughly 6 to 11 cycles. One entry per CDR3 protein results from TCRdb running MiXCR on the 5' RACE reads. The data show 850,000 or so distinct CDR3 sequences, with less than 35% seen just once and roughly 17% held by the top ten. Sequenced: blood. Receptor source: a woman over 75 in good health.

This chain links TRBV7-2 with TRBJ1-2; the match to TRBD1 covers 9 bases. J gave up 4 bases and V 6 bases, and 3 bases lay outside the gene matches. This CDR3 has 13 residues. From germline, CDR1 is SGHTA and CDR2 FQGNSA. The CDR3 region has the DNA TGTGCCAGCAGGTCACAGGGGGCCTATGGCTACACCTTC. It translates to CASRSQGAYGYTF.

This sequence joins TRBV2 and TRBJ1-4, with D hard to call. Germline CDR1 SNHLY, CDR2 FYNNEI. V lost 2 bases, J lost 12 bases, and 7 bases lay in between. The CDR3 contains 11 residues. This CDR3 reads CASSERLELFF. Written as DNA, the CDR3 is TGTGCCAGCAGTGAAAGGCTAGAACTGTTTTTT.

The chain joins TRBV5-1 to TRBJ2-1; no clear D gene. V lost 3 bases and J 6 bases, leaving 13 bases between the germline ends. The CDR3 is 14 residues long. Germline CDR1 and CDR2: SGHRS and YFSETQ. This CDR3 is CASSSQSVSNEQFF. The CDR3 bases are TGCGCCAGCAGCTCACAGAGCGTTTCCAATGAGCAGTTCTTC.

This clonotype occurred many times. This chain uses TRBV3-1 with TRBJ1-2; D is unclear. V was shortened by 5 bases and J by 3 bases, with 19 bases between the two germline ends. This CDR3 is 16 amino acids long. Germline CDR1 reads LGHDT; CDR2 reads YNNKEL (reference sequence). The CDR3, as DNA: TGTGCCAGCAGCAGGAACCAGCTTTATGGTGACTATGGCTACACCTTC. Its translation is CASSRNQLYGDYGYTF.

Comments on this clonotype: One junction end disagrees with the germline gene, perhaps due to a read error. The CDR3 loop reads CASSSTGLGTGELLF. CDR3 DNA: TGCGCCAGCAGCTCGACAGGGCTCGGCACCGGGGAGCTGTTGTTT. The chain combines TRBV5-1 with TRBJ2-2; 7 positions match TRBD1. Germline V gives CDR1 SGHRS, CDR2 YFSETQ. This CDR3 has 15 residues.

This chain connects TRBV7-2 to TRBJ2-1; 11 positions agree with TRBD2. The CDR3 extends over 17 amino acids. Looked up from germline, CDR1 is SGHTA and CDR2 is FQGNSA. J gave up 4 bases and V 1 base, and 6 bases lay outside the gene matches. The CDR3 here is CASSLDLTSGGYNEQFF. The DNA for the CDR3 is TGTGCCAGCAGCTTAGACCTTACTAGCGGGGGTTACAATGAGCAGTTCTTC.

This clonotype came up many times. The chain recombines TRBV10-3 with TRBJ1-4; D might be TRBD1 (6 bases). CDR1 is ENHRY and CDR2 is SYGVKD in the germline V gene. The V end was cut by 2 bases, the J end by 4 bases, with 14 bases between. The CDR3 spans 16 residues. CDR3 sequence reads: CAISETGAGRNEKLFF. The CDR3, as DNA: TGTGCCATCAGTGAGACGGGGGCAGGCCGTAATGAAAAACTGTTTTTT.

In the case of this clonotype: Possible read error: a much larger clone is one base away. The genes are TRBV24-1 and TRBJ2-3, with D possibly matching TRBD2 (6 bases). Germline V gene data show CDR1 as KGHDR and CDR2 as SFDVKD. Deletions cut 5 bases from V and 4 bases from J, with 21 bases between. CDR3 size: 17 residues. The CDR3 reads CATSAVRASASADTQYF. CDR3 bases: TGTGCCACCAGTGCCGTTCGGGCTAGCGCTAGCGCAGATACGCAGTATTTT.

This clonotype was picked up many times. The chain couples TRBV12-3 or TRBV12-4 to TRBJ1-1, with 7 bases matching TRBD1. CDR3 length equals 14 residues. V shed 6 bases and J 4 bases; nucleotides not matched to a gene: 8. The CDR3 spells CASRPQTGFTEAFF. DNA for the CDR3: TGTGCCAGCAGACCCCAGACAGGGTTCACTGAAGCTTTCTTT.

This clonotype was observed many times. V gene TRBV20-1 combines with J gene TRBJ2-7; D remains ambiguous. Between the trimmed V and J ends, which lost 5 bases and 2 bases, there was a span of 19 bases. The CDR3 spans 15 residues. Germline V gene sequence: CDR1 DFQATT, CDR2 SNEGSKA (reference sequence). CDR3 in DNA: TGCAGTGCTGGCAAGGGCCAAAAACCCCCCTACGAGCAGTACTTC. It yields the protein CSAGKGQKPPYEQYF.

V usage is TRBV4-1 and J usage is TRBJ2-6; D ambiguous. The CDR3 covers 16 residues. Germline assignment: CDR1 MGHRA and CDR2 YSYEKL. V was clipped by 6 bases and J by 0 bases, with 12 bases between them. CDR3 amino acids: CASRTQAHSGANVLTF. The CDR3 coding sequence is TGCGCCAGCAGAACCCAGGCGCACTCTGGGGCCAACGTCCTGACTTTC.

This clonotype was observed many times. This chain links TRBV7-6 with TRBJ2-1; D perhaps matches TRBD2 (7 bases). This CDR3 contains 15 residues. Trimming took off 0 bases at V and 7 bases at J, with 13 bases between the two ends. Germline V CDR1 and CDR2: SGHVS, FNYEAQ. CDR3 in DNA: TGTGCCAGCAGCTTAGCCTTAAGGGGGGGGAATGAGCAGTTCTTC. As protein: CASSLALRGGNEQFF.

The rearrangement joins TRBV30 to TRBJ1-1; no firm D call. The CDR3 loop spans 14 amino acids. V lost 2 bases, J lost 5 bases, and 15 bases lay in between. Germline V CDR1 and CDR2: GTSNPN, SVGIG (reference sequence). The CDR3 sequence: CAWSTPVGRTEAFF. DNA of the CDR3: TGTGCCTGGAGTACACCGGTTGGCCGGACTGAAGCTTTCTTT.